This T cell receptor beta chain was identified during a study of beta chain features in type 1 diabetes. The study's findings and limits: Sequencing the cDNA could make cells with high TCR expression show up more than they should. Type 1 diabetes patients showed a moderate but significant shortening of TCRB CDR3s in all four CD4+ subsets. Comparison showed that naive, central memory and Treg TCRB repertoires appeared more similar among patients than among healthy donors.

This CDR3 spans 12 amino acids. After removal of 6 bases from V and 2 bases from J, the junction contained 0 bases not matched to a gene. CDR1 and CDR2 from the germline V gene are MDHEN and SYDVKM. This clone was picked up a small number of times. The antigen remains undetermined. Of the isolated RNA, all was reverse transcribed, and so the sequenced material was expressed TCRB transcripts. TCRdb's table, derived via immunoSEQ multiplex PCR, lists solely in-frame clones and lacks some. This table has about 110,000 clones, approximately 39% appearing once. The sample consisted of stem cell memory CD4+ T cells from blood. This receptor was obtained from a woman aged 18-29 years in good health. The genes are TRBV28 and TRBJ1-2, with 7 bases fitting TRBD1. CDR3 nucleotide sequence: TGTGCCAGCAGACAGGGGAACTATGGCTACACCTTC. Encoded protein: CASRQGNYGYTF.